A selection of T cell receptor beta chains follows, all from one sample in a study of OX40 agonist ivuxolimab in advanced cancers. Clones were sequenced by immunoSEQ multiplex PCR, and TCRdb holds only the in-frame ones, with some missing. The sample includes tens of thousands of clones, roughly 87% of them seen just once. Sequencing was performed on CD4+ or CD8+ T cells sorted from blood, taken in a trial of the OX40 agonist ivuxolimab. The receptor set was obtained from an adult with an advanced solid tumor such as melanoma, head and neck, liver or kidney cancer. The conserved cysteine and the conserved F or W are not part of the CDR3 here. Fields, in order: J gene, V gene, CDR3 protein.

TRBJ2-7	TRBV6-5	ASSYTRVAYEQY
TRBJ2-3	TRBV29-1	SVEGSMSTDTQY
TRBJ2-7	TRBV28	ASSAPGYEQY
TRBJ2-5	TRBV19	ASSRLGGGQETQY
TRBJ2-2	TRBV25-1	ASSSHWGPSTGELF
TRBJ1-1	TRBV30	AWSVKPNTEAF
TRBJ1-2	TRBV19	ASSPTGGVGYT
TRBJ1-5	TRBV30	AWSDHERYSNQPQH
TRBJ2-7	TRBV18	ASSSRRDSYEQY
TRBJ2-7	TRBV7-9	ASSLTQGRYKQY
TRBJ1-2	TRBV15	ATSSSKRGDYGYT
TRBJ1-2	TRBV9	ASGTGVRGYT
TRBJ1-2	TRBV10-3	AISESGTGFGYT
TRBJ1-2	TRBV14	ASSQDWGVTYGYT
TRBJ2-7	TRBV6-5	ASSREVSGYEQY
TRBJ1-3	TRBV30	AWSSPGPNSGNTIY
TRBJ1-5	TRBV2	ASSRQGSNQPQH
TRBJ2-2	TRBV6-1	ASSEVDSGMGGELF
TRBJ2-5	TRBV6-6	ASRRTTVGETQY
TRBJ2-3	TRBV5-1	ASSLGPSGSTDTQY
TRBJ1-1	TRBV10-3	AISESLRGRRNTEAF
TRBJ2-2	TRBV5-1	ASSLDRAAGELF
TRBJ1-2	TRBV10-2	ASSEGTANYGYT
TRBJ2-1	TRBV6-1	ASSDGADSFYNEQF
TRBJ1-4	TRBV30	AWSVDEKLF
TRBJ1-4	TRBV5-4	ASSLNRGTNEKLF
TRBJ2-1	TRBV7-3	ASSPTVYHEQF
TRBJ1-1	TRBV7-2	ASSLARAGTEAF
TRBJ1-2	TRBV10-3	AISAKQGLINYGYT
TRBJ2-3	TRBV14	ASSVTRTGSGGDTQY
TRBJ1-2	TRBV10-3	AIRRGFKANYGYT
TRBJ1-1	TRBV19	ASSPRGDTEAF
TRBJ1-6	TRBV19	ASRTDRHGGSPLH
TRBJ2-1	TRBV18	ASSPPGSLEEQF
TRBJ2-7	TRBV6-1	ASAGTAPPY
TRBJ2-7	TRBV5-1	ASSSLVGNRNSYEQY
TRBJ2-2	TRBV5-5	ASSLRLAGAPLGTGELF
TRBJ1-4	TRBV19	ASLNLGNEKLF
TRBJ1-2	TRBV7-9	ASSSNRDSYGYT
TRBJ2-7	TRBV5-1	ASSPTSGTNYEQY
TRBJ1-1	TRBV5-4	ASSGPRGGTEAF
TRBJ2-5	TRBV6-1	ASSEAPQETQY
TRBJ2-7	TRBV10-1	ASSDSESGRALYEQY
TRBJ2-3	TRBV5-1	ASSLARATDTQY
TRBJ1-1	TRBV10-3	AVWGERNTEAF
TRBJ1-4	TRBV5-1	ASSLEPGGKKLF